The clone carrying this T cell receptor beta chain was picked up many times. The antigen remains undetermined. The data originate from a study of T cells in Graves' hyperthyroidism and ophthalmopathy. Study-wide results and limits: Researchers report that a 13 V-J model separated ophthalmopathy from stable hyperthyroidism.

The CDR3 has 14 residues. V was clipped by 3 bases and J by 2 bases, with 11 bases between them. Per the germline V gene, CDR1 is MNHNS and CDR2 is SASEGT. Authors of the study amplified TCR beta CDR3 regions from RNA transcripts. First-round RT-PCR with HTBI primers amplified the TCR CDR3 region. TCRdb fed the multiplex PCR reads into MiXCR, producing one record per CDR3 protein. The table includes 400,000 to 500,000 distinct CDR3 sequences, approximately 15% detected once. This clonotype was obtained from a woman aged 18-29 years with Graves' hyperthyroidism. The rearrangement joins TRBV6-1 to TRBJ2-7; tentative D call: TRBD2 (5 bases). Sequencing used blood. CDR3 sequence: CASSDFRRTYEQYF. The CDR3 DNA sequence: TGTGCCAGCAGTGATTTCCGGAGGACCTACGAGCAGTACTTC.